This passage covers 5 T cell receptor beta chains from one sample sequenced in a study of OX40 agonist ivuxolimab in advanced cancers. Profiling relied on immunoSEQ multiplex PCR, and the TCRdb table lists in-frame clones only, not all of them. Of roughly 54,000 clones detected, 84% appear once; the ten largest clones hold 1.2%. The material sequenced was CD4+ or CD8+ T cells sorted from blood, taken in a trial of the OX40 agonist ivuxolimab. The receptors originated from an adult with an advanced solid tumor such as melanoma, head and neck, liver or kidney cancer.

The chain is built from TRBV19 and TRBJ2-7; possibly TRBD1 for D (6 bases). Germline V gene sequence: CDR1 LNHDA, CDR2 SQIVND (reference sequence). The V end lost 9 bases, the J end lost 5 bases, and 17 bases lay between the germline ends. This CDR3 contains 13 residues. In DNA, the CDR3 is TGTGCCAGCAGCGTCAGGGGTCCCAACGAGCAGTACTTC. As protein: CASSVRGPNEQYF.

In this sample, this clone turned up a few times. This sequence joins TRBV7-2 and TRBJ2-7; perhaps TRBD2 as D (5 bases). The CDR3 spans 14 residues. CDR1 and CDR2 from the germline V gene are SGHTA and FQGNSA. V gave up 0 bases and J gave up 2 bases, with 8 bases separating them. This CDR3 is CASSLASAAYEQYF. The CDR3 coding sequence is TGTGCCAGCAGCTTAGCTAGCGCAGCCTACGAGCAGTACTTC.

The V call is TRBV28, the J call TRBJ1-6; D gene ambiguous. Per the germline V gene, CDR1 is MDHEN and CDR2 is SYDVKM. The CDR3 sequence is 13 residues long. V lost 6 bases to trimming and J lost 9 bases, with 12 bases between them. The CDR3 loop reads CASRSGHASPLHF. CDR3 coding DNA: TGTGCCAGCAGAAGCGGGCATGCTTCACCCCTCCACTTT.

In this sample, this clone turned up once. This CDR3 reads CASSLFGGGDYNEQFF. CDR3 sequence (DNA): TGTGCCAGCAGTTTATTTGGCGGGGGGGACTACAATGAGCAGTTCTTC. V usage is TRBV27 and J usage is TRBJ2-1; 9 bases fit TRBD2. Germline CDR1 and CDR2: MNHEY and SMNVEV (reference sequence). The CDR3 is made up of 16 amino acids. V lost 1 base, J lost 3 bases, and 4 bases stayed unmatched.

The chain has TRBV7-8 and TRBJ2-7, with 11 nucleotides matching TRBD2. After removal of 2 bases from V and 13 bases from J, the junction contained 13 bases not matched to a gene. The germline gives CDR1 SGHVS, CDR2 FQNEAQ. The CDR3 is made up of 15 amino acids. The CDR3 sequence is CASSLSGGTSGMNYF. In DNA form, the CDR3 reads TGTGCCAGCAGCTTATCGGGAGGGACTAGCGGAATGAACTACTTC.